This T cell receptor beta chain was profiled in a study of T-cell reconstitution after alpha-beta-depleted transplantation in children. Study outcomes and limitations: There were reportedly several hundred expanded graft clones from which alpha-beta T cells came about two months after transplant.

For this clonotype: Its matching antigen is unknown.

TCRbeta library preparation incorporated unique molecular identifiers. One entry per CDR3 protein results from TCRdb running MiXCR on the PCR reads. Among almost 600,000 distinct CDR3 sequences, more than 20% were seen once, and the ten largest hold 30% to 40%. Deletions cut 5 bases from V and 8 bases from J, with 16 bases between. The germline CDR1 and CDR2 sequences are SGHAT and FQNNGV. CDR3 length equals 15 residues. This TCR derives from a boy younger than two with Wiskott-Aldrich syndrome, due to receive a stem cell transplant. This specimen was PBMCs, taken before TCRalphabeta/CD19-depleted stem cell transplant. This chain links TRBV11-2 with TRBJ1-6; D unclear. CDR3 DNA: TGTGCCAGCAGCCCGTGGGGTAGTGTTGATTCACCCCTCCACTTT. Amino acid sequence: CASSPWGSVDSPLHF.